This TCR beta chain emerged from a study of response to subunit inactivated influenza vaccine. Study-level findings and limits: Each seasonal influenza vaccination recruits few new T cells, the authors suggested.

This clonotype was detected a few times. Its matching antigen is unknown. TCRdb fed the RT-PCR reads into MiXCR, producing one record per CDR3 protein. The sample lists 400,000 to 550,000 distinct CDR3 sequences, roughly 25% seen once, with approximately 2% in the top ten. The CDR3 is 14 amino acids. Trimming left V 4 bases short and J 2 bases short, with 6 bases between. Looked up from germline, CDR1 is MNHEY and CDR2 is SVGEGT. The rearrangement uses TRBV6-2 or TRBV6-3 and TRBJ2-6; D unclear. The source is a man aged 50 or older who received an inactivated influenza vaccine. Sequencing used CD4+ T cells sorted from PBMCs, obtained 5 days after vaccination. In DNA, the CDR3 is TGTGCCAGCAGTTTTACAACTGGGGCCAACGTCCTGACTTTC. Translating gives CASSFTTGANVLTF.